This is a list of T cell receptor beta chains from one sample in a study of cytomegalovirus exposure and HLA in healthy donors. TCRdb's copy holds only in-frame clones and misses some; the assay was immunoSEQ multiplex PCR. The sample has 200,000 to 250,000 clones; about 85% are singletons. The source material was PBMCs. Receptors were obtained from a human donor in good health. Both conserved end residues are part of each CDR3. D genes are given only for firm matches. Clone size is stated in some rows and not others, as once, few, many or a class when expanded.

clone_size	v_call	j_call	d_call	cdr3_aa	cdr3_nt
once	TRBV7-9	TRBJ2-5	NA	CASSLRGSDQETQYF	TGTGCCAGCTCCCTCCGCGGCTCAGATCAAGAGACCCAGTACTTC
NA	TRBV27	TRBJ1-5	NA	CASSARAPSLGNSNQPQHF	TGTGCCAGCAGCGCGCGCGCCCCCAGTTTGGGCAATAGCAATCAGCCCCAGCATTTT
NA	TRBV13	TRBJ2-1	TRBD2	CASSLMKLTSGIQGTYNEQFF	TGTGCCAGCAGCTTAATGAAATTGACTAGCGGGATACAAGGGACCTACAATGAGCAGTTCTTC
NA	TRBV11-2	TRBJ2-5	TRBD2	CASSLGGLAGGFRETQYF	TGTGCCAGCAGCTTAGGAGGACTAGCGGGAGGGTTTAGGGAGACCCAGTACTTC
once	TRBV20-1	TRBJ1-2	TRBD1	CSGRTGFGYTF	TGCAGTGGTCGGACAGGGTTTGGCTACACCTTC
NA	TRBV6-5	TRBJ2-2	NA	CAGPQTGMNTGELFF	TGTGCCGGTCCCCAGACAGGCATGAACACCGGGGAGCTGTTTTTT
NA	TRBV4-1	TRBJ2-5	TRBD1	CASSLGTEETQYF	TGCGCCAGCAGCCTTGGGACAGAAGAGACCCAGTACTTC
NA	TRBV15	TRBJ2-7	NA	CATSRDTQPGAYEQYF	TGTGCCACCAGCAGAGATACCCAACCGGGAGCCTACGAGCAGTACTTC
once	TRBV2	TRBJ1-3	TRBD1	CASTYGRDRALQGNTIYF	TGTGCCAGCACCTACGGACGGGACAGGGCCCTTCAGGGAAACACCATATATTTT
NA	TRBV19	TRBJ2-3	TRBD2	CASSLGTSGRTDTQYF	TGTGCCAGTAGTCTTGGGACTAGCGGGAGAACAGATACGCAGTATTTT
NA	TRBV4-3	TRBJ2-5	TRBD1	CASSQGTGDETQYF	TGCGCCAGCAGCCAAGGGACAGGGGACGAGACCCAGTACTTC
NA	TRBV21-1	TRBJ2-3	NA	CASSYTTTSSDRTSGSLDTDTQYF	TGTGCCAGCAGCTATACAACAACCTCCTCAGATCGTACTAGCGGGAGTTTAGACACAGATACGCAGTATTTT
once	TRBV10-3	TRBJ1-1	NA	CASSVVETEAFF	TGTGCTTCCTCGGTGGTTGAAACTGAAGCTTTCTTT
NA	TRBV28	TRBJ2-7	NA	CASASSSYEQYF	TGTGCCAGCGCTTCGTCCTCCTACGAGCAGTACTTC
NA	TRBV2	TRBJ1-2	NA	CASSDSGYLYTF	TGTGCCAGCAGTGATTCAGGGTACCTCTACACCTTC
NA	TRBV29-1	TRBJ2-1	TRBD2	CSGTGTSGLSYNEQFF	TGCAGCGGAACGGGGACTAGCGGCCTCTCCTACAATGAGCAGTTCTTC
once	TRBV30	TRBJ2-7	NA	CAWSPNRVYEQYF	TGTGCCTGGAGCCCCAACCGGGTCTACGAGCAGTACTTC
few	TRBV7-9	TRBJ2-7	TRBD1	CASSLPGTGGTYEQYF	TGTGCCAGCAGCTTACCCGGGACAGGGGGCACCTACGAGCAGTACTTC
NA	TRBV7-6	TRBJ2-7	TRBD1	CASSSVLRQGSYEQYF	TGTGCCAGCAGCTCGGTGCTGAGACAGGGCTCCTACGAGCAGTACTTC
NA	TRBV5-8	TRBJ2-1	TRBD1	CASSFQGVTYNEQFF	TGTGCCAGCAGCTTCCAGGGGGTAACCTACAATGAGCAGTTCTTC
NA	TRBV7-3	TRBJ2-1	TRBD2	CASSRGTSGYNEQFF	TGTGCCAGCAGCCGGGGGACTAGCGGGTACAATGAGCAGTTCTTC
NA	TRBV9	TRBJ2-6	NA	CASSAGGSGANVLTF	TGTGCCAGCAGCGCCGGAGGTTCTGGGGCCAACGTCCTGACTTTC
NA	TRBV10-3	TRBJ2-1	TRBD2	CAISAQASGSWNEQFF	TGTGCCATCAGTGCTCAGGCTAGCGGGAGCTGGAATGAGCAGTTCTTC
NA	TRBV2	TRBJ2-1	TRBD1	CASSNDRDNEQFF	TGTGCCAGCAGTAACGACAGGGACAATGAGCAGTTCTTC
NA	TRBV5-1	TRBJ2-5	NA	CASSFLSREETQYF	TGCGCCAGCAGCTTTTTGTCCCGGGAAGAGACCCAGTACTTC
NA	TRBV23-1	TRBJ1-2	TRBD1	CASSRVLKQGESNYGYTF	TGCGCCAGCAGTCGCGTACTTAAGCAGGGGGAGTCTAACTATGGCTACACCTTC
NA	TRBV5-4	TRBJ2-2	NA	CASSPEPGRNTGELFF	TGTGCCAGCAGCCCCGAGCCGGGAAGAAACACCGGGGAGCTGTTTTTT
NA	TRBV6-5	TRBJ2-7	TRBD1	CASTPKGQGIEQYF	TGTGCCAGCACACCAAAGGGACAGGGGATCGAGCAGTACTTC
NA	TRBV5-1	TRBJ2-7	NA	CASSLGGTGSYEQYF	TGCGCCAGCAGCTTGGGCGGTACAGGTTCCTACGAGCAGTACTTC